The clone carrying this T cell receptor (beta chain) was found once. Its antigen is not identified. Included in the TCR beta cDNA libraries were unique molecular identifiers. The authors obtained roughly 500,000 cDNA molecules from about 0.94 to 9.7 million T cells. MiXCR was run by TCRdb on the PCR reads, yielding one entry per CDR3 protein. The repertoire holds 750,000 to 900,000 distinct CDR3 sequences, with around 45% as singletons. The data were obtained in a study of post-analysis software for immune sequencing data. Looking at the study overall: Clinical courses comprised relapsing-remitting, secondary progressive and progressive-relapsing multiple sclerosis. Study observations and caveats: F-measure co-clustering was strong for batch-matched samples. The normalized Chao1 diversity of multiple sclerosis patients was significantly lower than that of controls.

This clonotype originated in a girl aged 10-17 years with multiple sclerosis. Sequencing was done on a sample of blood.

The CDR3 reads CASSDTDREDTEAFF. In DNA, the CDR3 is TGTGCCAGCAGTGACACGGACAGGGAGGACACTGAAGCTTTCTTT. The J gene is TRBJ1-1, the V gene TRBV2; 8 bases agree with TRBD1. The CDR3 length is 15 residues. V lost 3 bases, J lost 3 bases, and 6 bases stayed unmatched. The germline gives CDR1 SNHLY, CDR2 FYNNEI.